This T cell receptor (beta chain) was captured by sequencing in a study of cytomegalovirus exposure and HLA in healthy donors. Study-level findings and limits: Using a false discovery rate of 0.05, a later analysis showed that some 16,000 TCR beta sequences were associated with HLA alleles.

Only a few counts were recorded for this clone. Its antigen remains unidentified. The length of the CDR3 is 14 residues. Per germline, CDR1 MNHNS and CDR2 SASEGT. V gave up 7 bases and J gave up 2 bases; unmatched junction bases: 5. The PCR contained 60 Vbeta and 13 Jbeta primers. Assay used: immunoSEQ multiplex PCR; TCRdb lists only in-frame clones, some missing. The repertoire has roughly 190,000 clones, 75% to 85% of them found once; the top ten carry about 2.3%. This TCR derives from a woman between 45 and 60 years old in good health and CMV-seronegative. This chain links TRBV6-1 with TRBJ2-1; 7 bases are shared with TRBD2. Sample: PBMCs. CDR3 bases: TGTGCCAGCACTGGGGGAGGGGCCTACAATGAGCAGTTCTTC. Amino acid sequence: CASTGGGAYNEQFF.